The entry below describes one T cell receptor beta chain. CDR1 and CDR2 from the germline V gene are SGDLS and YYNGEE. The CDR3 spans 14 residues. V dropped 3 bases and J dropped 2; count of bases not matched to a gene: 4. The data are from a study of PD-L1 blockade in urothelial cancer. On the study more broadly: Each patient had 0 to 3 earlier chemotherapy regimens. Samples came from 3 weeks, at the second dose, and 6 weeks into treatment. Reported median T cell count for blood samples was around 150,000.

The assay was immunoSEQ multiplex PCR, and TCRdb's table has in-frame clones only and misses some. The profile shows more than 90,000 clones, more than 85% of them singletons. The time point here: peripheral blood 6 weeks after treatment start. Patient disease was locally advanced or metastatic urothelial carcinoma. The sequence was collected from a man in his 60s with urothelial cancer. The genes are TRBV9 and TRBJ1-1, with TRBD1 matching 7 bases. The sample in question was PBMCs, obtained around atezolizumab (anti-PD-L1) treatment. The CDR3: CASSATGFNTEAFF. DNA for the CDR3: TGTGCCAGCAGCGCGACAGGGTTCAACACTGAAGCTTTCTTT.